This T cell receptor (beta chain) derives from a study of cytomegalovirus exposure and HLA in healthy donors. Separate from the roughly 670-subject first cohort, the approximately 120-subject validation cohort was the one that the donors belonged to. TCRdb's copy holds only in-frame clones and misses some; the assay was immunoSEQ multiplex PCR. The repertoire holds approximately 150,000 clones, with about 82% as singletons. This CDR3 region has 15 residues. CDR1 is SGHDN and CDR2 is FVKESK in the germline V gene. V lost 1 base and J 6 bases, leaving 12 bases between the germline ends. V and J are TRBV14 and TRBJ2-2; D unclear. The sample taken for sequencing was PBMCs. This receptor was obtained from a man aged 25-40 years in good health and CMV-seropositive. CDR3: CASSQVRGPAGELFF. In DNA, the CDR3 is TGTGCCAGCAGCCAAGTTCGAGGTCCGGCCGGGGAGCTGTTTTTT.